One sample yielded the 24 T cell receptor beta chains listed below, sequenced in a study of blood T cells in healthy people across ages. Together with a sample-barcoded 5' primer, a J-beta primer mix was included in a second PCR lasting about 7 to 12 cycles. TCRdb reanalysed the 5' RACE reads using MiXCR and keeps one entry per CDR3 protein. This table has around 1.5 million distinct CDR3 sequences, roughly 30% appearing once. Sequenced sample: blood. These receptors originate from a woman in her 30s in good health.

This clonotype was seen once. J is TRBJ1-5 and V is TRBV4-1; D gene ambiguous. The germline V gene encodes CDR1 MGHRA and CDR2 YSYEKL. V was pared by 8 bases and J by 1 base, with 18 bases between. CDR3 length equals 16 residues. The CDR3 loop reads CASGHAVLDSNQPQHF. For the CDR3, the DNA is TGCGCCAGCGGTCACGCGGTCTTGGACAGCAATCAGCCCCAGCATTTT.

The chain combines TRBV9 with TRBJ2-1; D call uncertain. The CDR3 runs to 13 residues. V was clipped by 4 bases and J by 2 bases, with 7 bases between them. CDR1 SGDLS and CDR2 YYNGEE come from the germline V gene. CDR3 DNA: TGTGCCAGCAGCCGGAGTACCTACAATGAGCAGTTCTTC. This sequence encodes CASSRSTYNEQFF.

The rearrangement links TRBV28 to TRBJ2-7, with D maybe TRBD2 (7 bases). V dropped 4 bases and J dropped 3 bases, with 16 bases sitting between them. This CDR3 contains 15 residues. Germline V gives CDR1 MDHEN, CDR2 SYDVKM. In nucleotides, the CDR3 is TGTGCCAGCAGTTGGGGGGGCGGGACCCTCTACGAGCAGTACTTC. This codes for CASSWGGGTLYEQYF.

The chain carries TRBV20-1 and TRBJ2-3, with 7 bases matching TRBD2. Per germline, CDR1 DFQATT and CDR2 SNEGSKA (reference sequence). This CDR3 has 14 amino acids. J was trimmed by 2 bases and V by 4 bases; bases with no gene match: 6. CDR3 residues: CSAISSGLTDTQYF. The DNA of the CDR3 is TGCAGTGCTATTTCTAGCGGACTCACAGATACGCAGTATTTT.

This clonotype turned up a few times. The rearrangement uses TRBV12-3 or TRBV12-4 and TRBJ2-1; 9 positions match TRBD1. V was pared by 11 bases and J by 9 bases, with 11 bases of the junction left unmatched. The CDR3 is 13 amino acids. CDR3 residues: CADSGTGRTEQFF. The CDR3 nucleotides are TGTGCCGACTCCGGGACAGGGCGTACTGAGCAGTTCTTC.

This clonotype was counted a single time. V is TRBV9 and J is TRBJ2-1; 8 bases match TRBD2. The length of the CDR3 is 17 residues. The V and J ends lost 0 bases and 10 bases, in that order; junction bases with no gene match: 15. The germline gives CDR1 SGDLS, CDR2 YYNGEE. The CDR3 region has the DNA TGTGCCAGCAGCGTAGTACGAAGTAGCGGGACTACTGGGGAGCAGTTCTTC. It specifies CASSVVRSSGTTGEQFF. The full variable domain, rest sourced from reference TRBV9 and TRBJ2-1, is DSGVTQTPKHLITATGQRVTLRCSPRSGDLSVYWYQQSLDQGLQFLIQYYNGEERAKGNILERFSAQQFPDLHSELNLSSLELGDSALYFCASSVVRSSGTTGEQFFGPGTRLTVL.

This clonotype appeared many times. The chain uses TRBV18 and TRBJ2-1, with TRBD2 matching over 7 bases. V lost 3 bases, J lost 5 bases, and 4 bases stayed unmatched. Germline V CDR1 and CDR2: KGHSH, LQKENI. This CDR3 is built from 14 residues. The CDR3 sequence is CASSPRDYNNEQFF. CDR3 DNA: TGTGCCAGCTCACCGCGGGACTATAACAATGAGCAGTTCTTC. The whole variable domain, filled in from reference TRBV18 and TRBJ2-1, reads NAGVMQNPRHLVRRRGQEARLRCSPMKGHSHVYWYRQLPEEGLKFMVYLQKENIIDESGMPKERFSAEFPKEGPSILRIQQVVRGDSAAYFCASSPRDYNNEQFFGPGTRLTVL.

The chain combines TRBV10-3 with TRBJ1-1; D not resolved. V lost 3 bases and J lost 0, with 5 bases in between. Germline V lookup: CDR1 ENHRY, CDR2 SYGVKD. The CDR3 contains 13 residues. CDR3 nucleotide sequence: TGTGCCATCAGTGACGGGGTGAACACTGAAGCTTTCTTT. This gives the protein CAISDGVNTEAFF.

With regard to this clonotype: Mismatch with germline at one junction end may stem from a read error. The chain joins TRBV4-1 to TRBJ2-1; 8 bases match TRBD2. CDR1 is MGHRA, CDR2 YSYEKL, per germline. The CDR3 extends over 17 amino acids. CDR3 protein: CVSSQDPPGGEDNEQFF. For the CDR3, the DNA is TGCGTCAGCAGCCAAGATCCCCCCGGGGGGGAGGACAATGAGCAGTTCTTC.

This clonotype was found once. This chain joins TRBV29-1 and TRBJ1-2, with no clear D. Per germline, CDR1 SQVTM and CDR2 ANQGSEA. CDR3 size: 14 residues. The V gene lost 3 bases and the J gene lost 4 bases, with 15 bases spanning the gap. In DNA, the CDR3 is TGCAGCGTTGATTCGGCCTCTTCGGGCTATGGCTACACCTTC. Translating it yields CSVDSASSGYGYTF.

The chain recombines TRBV7-9 with TRBJ2-1, with 12 bases aligning to TRBD1. This CDR3 is built from 19 residues. V shed 5 bases and J 2 bases; nucleotides not matched to a gene: 13. Per the germline V gene, CDR1 is SEHNR and CDR2 is FQNEAQ (reference sequence). The CDR3 loop is CASSKLGTGGEGPYNEQFF. The CDR3 DNA reads TGTGCCAGCAGCAAACTGGGGACAGGGGGCGAGGGGCCCTACAATGAGCAGTTCTTC.

This chain uses TRBV28 with TRBJ1-1, with 7 nucleotides matching TRBD1. CDR3 length: 15 residues. CDR1 is MDHEN and CDR2 is SYDVKM in the germline V gene. V lost 2 bases, J lost 5 bases, and 8 bases stayed unmatched. As DNA, the CDR3 is TGTGCCAGCAGTTTAGGGGACAGTGGTCGGACTGAAGCTTTCTTT. Translation gives CASSLGDSGRTEAFF. Complete variable domain (other parts from reference TRBV28 and TRBJ1-1): DVKVTQSSRYLVKRTGEKVFLECVQDMDHENMFWYRQDPGLGLRLIYFSYDVKMKEKGDIPEGYSVSREKKERFSLILESASTNQTSMYLCASSLGDSGRTEAFFGQGTRLTVV.

The J gene is TRBJ2-1, the V gene TRBV15; no reliable D call. Trimming removed 0 bases at V and 13 bases at J, with 25 bases between. Germline CDR1 reads LNHNV; CDR2 reads YYDKDF (reference sequence). This CDR3 contains 17 residues. The CDR3 loop reads CATSRDLYVSPHGFQFF. As DNA, the CDR3 is TGTGCCACCAGCAGAGATCTTTACGTATCCCCTCACGGCTTCCAGTTCTTC.

This clonotype was seen a handful of times. The V gene is TRBV6-1, the J gene TRBJ2-7; tentatively, D is TRBD2 (6 bases). CDR1 is MNHNS and CDR2 is SASEGT in the germline V gene. With 4 bases removed from V and 4 bases from J, the gap between germline ends came to 14 bases. The CDR3 has 14 amino acids. The CDR3 spells CASSGSFAGYEQYF. In DNA form, the CDR3 reads TGTGCCAGCAGTGGCAGCTTCGCGGGATACGAGCAGTACTTC.

The gene calls are TRBV4-1 and TRBJ1-2, with 7 bases lining up with TRBD1. This CDR3 is built from 13 residues. Germline lookup yields CDR1 MGHRA and CDR2 YSYEKL. Trimming took 1 base from V and 5 from J; bases not matched to a gene: 1. The CDR3 DNA is TGCGCCAGCAGCCAAGTACAGGGGTATGGCTACACCTTC. It codes for CASSQVQGYGYTF.

This clonotype appeared a single time. The chain combines TRBV20-1 with TRBJ2-7; D may be TRBD2 (5 bases). CDR1 and CDR2 from the germline V gene are DFQATT and SNEGSKA (reference sequence). V lost 0 bases, J lost 0 bases, and 15 bases lay in between. The CDR3 has 16 amino acids. The CDR3 coding sequence is TGCAGTGCTAGAGATGAAGGACTGCATGTCTCCTACGAGCAGTACTTC. Its translation: CSARDEGLHVSYEQYF.

This clonotype was found a few times. This chain uses TRBV4-1 with TRBJ2-1; D call uncertain. CDR1 and CDR2 from the germline V gene are MGHRA and YSYEKL. V dropped 4 bases and J dropped 2 bases, with 15 bases sitting between them. The CDR3 runs to 16 residues. DNA of the CDR3: TGCGCCAGCAGCCTAAGGTATGGGGATACCTACAATGAGCAGTTCTTC. Encoded protein: CASSLRYGDTYNEQFF.

Many counts were recorded for this clonotype. The chain has TRBV5-4 and TRBJ2-1, with 7 nucleotides matching TRBD2. Germline V lookup: CDR1 SGHNT, CDR2 YYREEE (reference sequence). V trimming: 4 bases; J trimming: 2 bases; junction bases outside the gene matches: 6. CDR3 length: 15 amino acids. CDR3 DNA sequence: TGTGCCAGCAGCCGACGAGCGGGGACCTACAATGAGCAGTTCTTC. Translating gives CASSRRAGTYNEQFF.

The chain employs TRBV4-1 and TRBJ1-6; 9 nucleotides agree with TRBD1. There are 17 residues in the CDR3. After removal of 2 bases from V and 4 bases from J, the junction contained 6 bases not matched to a gene. The germline V gene encodes CDR1 MGHRA and CDR2 YSYEKL. This chain's CDR3 is CASSQIRDRAYNSPLHF. The CDR3 region has the DNA TGCGCCAGCAGCCAAATCCGGGACAGGGCGTATAATTCACCCCTCCACTTT.

This clonotype showed up many times. The V gene is TRBV7-2, the J gene TRBJ2-4; 10 bases agree with TRBD2. V was pared by 5 bases and J by 3 bases, with 4 bases of the junction left unmatched. This CDR3 has 15 amino acids. CDR1 is SGHTA and CDR2 is FQGNSA in the germline V gene. The CDR3 DNA follows: TGTGCCAGCAGCCAGACTAGCGGGTACAAAAACATTCAGTACTTC. Encoded protein: CASSQTSGYKNIQYF.

This clonotype was recorded a few times. This chain joins TRBV9 and TRBJ2-1; 7 positions match TRBD2. The CDR3 extends over 16 amino acids. Trimming took 4 bases from V and 6 from J; bases not matched to a gene: 13. The V gene's germline CDR1 is SGDLS and CDR2 YYNGEE. Here the CDR3 reads CASSPSLGEGPNEQFF. As DNA, the CDR3 is TGTGCCAGCAGCCCCTCCCTAGGGGAGGGCCCCAATGAGCAGTTCTTC.

J is TRBJ2-5 and V is TRBV20-1; 11 nucleotides match TRBD2. V trimming: 3 bases; J trimming: 3 bases; junction bases outside the gene matches: 6. The CDR3 sequence is 15 residues long. Germline loops: CDR1 DFQATT, CDR2 SNEGSKA (reference sequence). The CDR3 here is CSASLAGGSKETQYF. CDR3 nucleotide sequence: TGCAGTGCTAGTCTAGCGGGGGGTTCGAAAGAGACCCAGTACTTC.

In its sample, this clonotype was seen a few times. V gene TRBV20-1 combines with J gene TRBJ2-5, with a tentative D call TRBD2 (6 bases). This CDR3 spans 13 amino acids. Germline CDR1 is DFQATT and CDR2 is SNEGSKA (reference sequence). V gave up 8 bases and J gave up 11 bases, with 24 bases separating them. CDR3 amino acids: CSTPDPGSGEQYF. CDR3 coding DNA: TGCAGTACTCCAGACCCAGGGTCGGGGGAGCAGTACTTC.

This clonotype occurred a few times. J is TRBJ2-7 and V is TRBV5-5; D may be TRBD1 (5 bases). This CDR3 is 16 amino acids long. The ends were cut back, 1 base at V and 4 bases at J, with 18 bases in the middle. Germline-derived CDR1 and CDR2 are SGHKS and YYEKEE (reference sequence). CDR3 amino acids: CASSLSDSWETYEQYF. In DNA, the CDR3 is TGTGCCAGCAGCTTGTCCGACAGTTGGGAAACTTACGAGCAGTACTTC.